The T cell receptor beta chain described here comes from a study of blood T cell repertoires in COVID-19. Study context: Specimens from acute and convalescent COVID-19 originated in the United States, Italy and Spain. Nucleic acid was either cDNA or gDNA, and it came from T cells, B-cell-depleted T cells, or PBMCs.

Germline CDR1 SGHAT, CDR2 FQNNGV. The CDR3 extends over 16 amino acids. Trimming pared 5 bases from V and 2 bases from J, leaving 16 bases between. Methods used by the authors: From reference gene primer amplification, estimates of nucleated cell counts were derived. Sequencing was performed with immunoSEQ multiplex PCR; in TCRdb, only in-frame clones are kept and a portion is missing. The V and J calls and the clone size are those of that table, but D and trimming were determined from the DNA. The repertoire holds about 200,000 clones, with about three quarters as singletons. This clonotype was sampled from a woman aged 65 to 85 with acute or convalescent COVID-19. The sequenced sample consisted of peripheral blood. The chain uses TRBV11-2 and TRBJ2-1, with D maybe TRBD2 (6 bases). CDR3 residues: CASSLLTSPTYNEQFF. CDR3 DNA sequence: TGTGCCAGCAGCCTCCTCACTAGCCCGACCTACAATGAGCAGTTCTTC.